A selection of T cell receptor beta chains follows, all from one sample in a study of T cells in Graves' hyperthyroidism and ophthalmopathy. Each CDR3 protein is one row after TCRdb ran MiXCR on the multiplex PCR reads. Among about 740,000 distinct CDR3 sequences listed, 12% to 15% were seen once. The sample was blood. The receptors stem from a woman between 18 and 29 years old with Graves' hyperthyroidism. Each CDR3 is given with its conserved first and last residue. A D gene is named only where the DNA matches it firmly. Some rows mark clone size as missing; the rest say once, few, many or name a class of expanded clone.

-	TRBV12-3/TRBV12-4	TRBJ2-1	-	CASSRGGTYEQFF	TGTGCCAGCAGCAGGGGGGGGACCTACGAGCAGTTCTTC
many	TRBV2	TRBJ1-4	TRBD1	CASTWANTGTGTTNEKLFF	TGTGCCAGCACGTGGGCGAACACCGGGACAGGAACAACTAATGAAAAACTGTTTTTT
-	TRBV28	TRBJ2-5	-	CASSAIRGAKETQYF	TGTGCCAGCAGTGCAATCAGAGGGGCTAAAGAGACCCAGTACTTC
few	TRBV10-2	TRBJ2-7	-	CASSPGLIYEQYF	TGCGCCAGCAGTCCGGGACTCATCTACGAGCAGTACTTC
few	TRBV4-3	TRBJ1-2	TRBD1	CASSQGGSGQGANYGYTF	TGCGCCAGCAGCCAAGGGGGGAGCGGACAGGGAGCTAACTATGGCTACACCTTC
many	TRBV6-1	TRBJ2-3	TRBD1	CASSDPGQPTDTQYF	TGTGCCAGCAGTGATCCGGGACAGCCCACAGATACGCAGTATTTT
few	TRBV30	TRBJ2-7	-	CAWQGTSREQYF	TGTGCCTGGCAAGGAACTAGTCGCGAGCAGTACTTC
few	TRBV6-2/TRBV6-3	TRBJ2-5	TRBD1	CASHKQTGGKETQYF	TGTGCCAGCCATAAACAGACAGGGGGGAAGGAGACCCAGTACTTC
many	TRBV28	TRBJ2-1	TRBD1	CASRDRNNEQFF	TGTGCCAGCCGGGACAGAAACAATGAGCAGTTCTTC
many	TRBV24-1	TRBJ2-3	TRBD2	CATSTGGSFYGLADRTDTQYF	TGTGCCACCAGCACAGGCGGGTCGTTCTACGGACTAGCCGACCGCACAGATACGCAGTATTTT
many	TRBV20-1	TRBJ2-1	-	CSAPEARSYNEQFF	TGCAGTGCCCCCGAAGCTCGCTCCTACAATGAGCAGTTCTTC
-	TRBV6-1	TRBJ1-2	TRBD1	CASSSVGTGSYGYTF	TGTGCCAGCAGCTCAGTCGGGACAGGGAGCTATGGCTACACCTTC
-	TRBV12-3/TRBV12-4	TRBJ2-1	TRBD1	CASRPYRGIDNEQFF	TGTGCCAGCAGACCTTACAGGGGGATCGACAATGAGCAGTTCTTC
few	TRBV7-2	TRBJ2-7	TRBD2	CASSLGLAGGVQYF	TGTGCCAGCAGCTTAGGCCTAGCGGGAGGAGTGCAGTACTTC
-	TRBV29-1	TRBJ1-4	-	CSVEGGPRGHRKLFF	TGCAGCGTTGAAGGCGGGCCCAGAGGACACCGAAAACTGTTTTTT
-	TRBV29-1	TRBJ2-1	TRBD2	CLAGGYNEQFF	TGCCTAGCGGGAGGCTACAATGAGCAGTTCTTC
few	TRBV20-1	TRBJ2-5	TRBD1	CSPSPQGATGQETQYF	TGCAGTCCCTCCCCTCAGGGGGCAACGGGACAAGAGACCCAGTACTTC
few	TRBV12-3/TRBV12-4	TRBJ2-1	TRBD2	CASSEAPGLADQLFSYNEQFF	TGTGCCAGCAGTGAAGCCCCCGGACTAGCGGACCAACTATTCTCCTACAATGAGCAGTTCTTC
-	TRBV9	TRBJ2-3	-	CASSAVTDTQYF	TGTGCCAGCAGCGCGGTCACAGATACGCAGTATTTT
many	TRBV28	TRBJ1-4	-	CASSPLTAPNEKLFF	TGTGCCAGCAGCCCTCTGACCGCACCCAATGAAAAACTGTTTTTT
few	TRBV15	TRBJ1-5	-	CATSRETGGNQPQHF	TGTGCCACCAGCAGAGAAACGGGCGGGAATCAGCCCCAGCATTTT
many	TRBV11-2	TRBJ1-1	-	CASSLGFRAPSHTEAFF	TGTGCCAGCAGCTTAGGATTCCGGGCCCCAAGTCACACTGAAGCTTTCTTT
many	TRBV12-3/TRBV12-4	TRBJ2-7	-	CASSLAHGVAYEQYF	TGTGCCAGCAGTTTAGCGCACGGGGTAGCCTACGAGCAGTACTTC
-	TRBV11-2	TRBJ2-7	TRBD2	CASSGPGTRKGEQYF	TGTGCCAGCAGCGGTCCCGGGACTAGAAAAGGCGAGCAGTACTTC
many	TRBV12-5	TRBJ2-1	TRBD1	CASGLSGGTIRDEQFF	TGTGCTAGTGGTTTGTCAGGGGGCACGATCCGGGATGAGCAGTTCTTC
-	TRBV20-1	TRBJ2-1	TRBD2	CSAPGLAGEYYNEQFF	TGCAGTGCGCCGGGACTAGCGGGAGAGTACTACAATGAGCAGTTCTTC
-	TRBV13	TRBJ1-2	-	CASSPGRRFYGYTF	TGTGCCAGCAGCCCGGGACGGAGGTTCTATGGCTACACCTTC
-	TRBV25-1	TRBJ2-3	TRBD2	CASWGLASSTDTQYF	TGTGCCAGCTGGGGACTAGCGTCAAGCACAGATACGCAGTATTTT
many	TRBV24-1	TRBJ2-1	-	CATSDRPRTRVGSYNEQFF	TGTGCCACCAGTGATCGCCCAAGGACTCGGGTGGGGTCCTACAATGAGCAGTTCTTC
many	TRBV27	TRBJ1-1	TRBD1	CASSLGGAEAFF	TGTGCCAGCAGCCTAGGGGGCGCGGAAGCTTTCTTT
-	TRBV10-1	TRBJ1-6	-	CGSSDGLSPLHF	TGCGGCAGCAGTGACGGACTTTCACCCCTCCACTTT
-	TRBV6-2/TRBV6-3	TRBJ1-1	TRBD1	CASSYAEVDRRARTEAFF	TGTGCCAGCAGTTACGCGGAGGTGGACAGGCGGGCGCGCACTGAAGCTTTCTTT
-	TRBV10-2	TRBJ1-1	TRBD1	CASSVPGQGEAFF	TGCGCCAGCAGCGTCCCGGGACAGGGTGAAGCTTTCTTT